This TCR beta chain originates from a study of blood T cell repertoires in COVID-19. As for the study in general: Collection of acute and convalescent COVID-19 samples took place in the United States, Italy and Spain. Nucleic acid was either cDNA or gDNA, and it came from T cells, B-cell-depleted T cells, or PBMCs.

V was pared by 4 bases and J by 1 base, with 10 bases between. The germline V gene encodes CDR1 GTSNPN and CDR2 SVGIG (reference sequence). The CDR3 covers 13 residues. Produced via immunoSEQ multiplex PCR; TCRdb's table is partial and in-frame only. This table holds some 60,000 clones, 90% found once. Sequencing used peripheral blood. This chain links TRBV30 with TRBJ1-1, with no clear D. The source of this sequence is a man in his forties or fifties with acute or convalescent COVID-19. This CDR3 is CAWILQPNTEAFF. For the CDR3, the DNA is TGTGCCTGGATTTTACAGCCGAACACTGAAGCTTTCTTT.